A selection of T cell receptor beta chains follows, all from one sample in a study of cytomegalovirus exposure and HLA in healthy donors. Method: immunoSEQ multiplex PCR; TCRdb's copy keeps in-frame clones and lacks some. The data hold 150,000 to 200,000 clones, with approximately 81% observed a single time. Material: PBMCs. The receptors come from a boy between 10 and 17 years old in good health and CMV-seronegative. Both conserved end residues are part of each CDR3. Fields, in order: clone size, D gene, V gene, J gene, CDR3 DNA, CDR3 protein. The D gene is left open where the match is weak. Clone size is not always given. Where it is, it says once, few, many or a class for expanded clones.

clone size: NA; D gene: NA; V gene: TRBV21-1; J gene: TRBJ2-6; CDR3 DNA: TGTGCCAGCAGCACGCTCGGGGGGGGGACAGCCGCTCCTGGGGCCAACGTCCTGACTTTC; CDR3 protein: CASSTLGGGTAAPGANVLTF
clone size: NA; D gene: TRBD1; V gene: TRBV6-5; J gene: TRBJ2-7; CDR3 DNA: TGTGCCAGCAGTTATAGGACAGGGGGTTACGAGCAGTACTTC; CDR3 protein: CASSYRTGGYEQYF
clone size: NA; D gene: TRBD2; V gene: TRBV27; J gene: TRBJ2-3; CDR3 DNA: TGTGCCAGCAGTTTTGCGGGAGGGCAATATACGCAGTATTTT; CDR3 protein: CASSFAGGQYTQYF
clone size: NA; D gene: TRBD1; V gene: TRBV25-1; J gene: TRBJ1-2; CDR3 DNA: TGTGCCAGCAGTGAATACCGGGGAGACAGGGTCTATGGCTACACCTTC; CDR3 protein: CASSEYRGDRVYGYTF
clone size: NA; D gene: TRBD2; V gene: TRBV7-9; J gene: TRBJ2-2; CDR3 DNA: TGTGCCAGCAGCTTAGTCTTAGCGGGGTTAATCACCGGGGAGCTGTTTTTT; CDR3 protein: CASSLVLAGLITGELFF
clone size: NA; D gene: NA; V gene: TRBV30; J gene: TRBJ1-1; CDR3 DNA: TGTGCCTGGAGTGTACCAGGCGAGCCACTCGCTTTCTTT; CDR3 protein: CAWSVPGEPLAFF
clone size: NA; D gene: TRBD1; V gene: TRBV11-2; J gene: TRBJ2-7; CDR3 DNA: TGTGCCAGCAGTGCGACAGGGGGCACCTACGAGCAGTACTTC; CDR3 protein: CASSATGGTYEQYF
clone size: NA; D gene: NA; V gene: TRBV28; J gene: TRBJ1-2; CDR3 DNA: TGTGCCAGCAGAGCTCAGGGAGGGTTTAACTATGGCTACACCTTC; CDR3 protein: CASRAQGGFNYGYTF
clone size: NA; D gene: NA; V gene: TRBV15; J gene: TRBJ1-1; CDR3 DNA: TGTGCCACCAGCTTGGGGGGTTACACTGAAGCTTTCTTT; CDR3 protein: CATSLGGYTEAFF
clone size: NA; D gene: NA; V gene: TRBV5-1; J gene: TRBJ1-6; CDR3 DNA: TGCGCCAGCAGCTTGCAAACCCTTTCGGGATCACCCCTCCACTTT; CDR3 protein: CASSLQTLSGSPLHF
clone size: once; D gene: NA; V gene: TRBV7-8; J gene: TRBJ1-2; CDR3 DNA: TGTGCCAGCAGCTCCGCGCTTGGGGGCCTCTATGGCTACACCTTC; CDR3 protein: CASSSALGGLYGYTF
clone size: NA; D gene: TRBD1; V gene: TRBV4-3; J gene: TRBJ1-2; CDR3 DNA: TGCGCCAGCAGCCAATGGGACAGGGCAGCACCTAACTATGGCTACACCTTC; CDR3 protein: CASSQWDRAAPNYGYTF
clone size: once; D gene: NA; V gene: TRBV5-6; J gene: TRBJ1-1; CDR3 DNA: TGTGCCAGCAGCTTGGGGCAGGGATTGTCGAACACTGAAGCTTTCTTT; CDR3 protein: CASSLGQGLSNTEAFF
clone size: once; D gene: NA; V gene: TRBV9; J gene: TRBJ2-2; CDR3 DNA: TGTGCCAGCAGCGGCCTCGGGGGAGCCGGGGAGCTGTTTTTT; CDR3 protein: CASSGLGGAGELFF
clone size: NA; D gene: TRBD1; V gene: TRBV10-3; J gene: TRBJ2-7; CDR3 DNA: TGTGCCATCAGTGAGTCGAAGATATCGGACAGGGAAGGCTCCTACGAGCAGTACTTC; CDR3 protein: CAISESKISDREGSYEQYF
clone size: NA; D gene: NA; V gene: TRBV6-6; J gene: TRBJ1-2; CDR3 DNA: TGTGCCAGCAGGGGCACTAACTATGGCTACACCTTC; CDR3 protein: CASRGTNYGYTF